This T cell receptor (beta chain) was captured in a study of OX40 agonist ivuxolimab in advanced cancers. About the study: Treatment of patients was with ivuxolimab, an agonistic anti-OX40 (CD134) antibody. Across the patients, intravenous ivuxolimab was delivered every 2 weeks at 0.01 to 10 mg/kg. In three patients, partial responses were observed, one with hepatocellular carcinoma and two with cutaneous melanoma.

Profiling relied on immunoSEQ multiplex PCR, and the TCRdb table lists in-frame clones only, not all of them. This sample has about 38,000 clones, with about nine tenths found just once. Points on this clone: Its antigen is unknown.

In germline, CDR1 is SNHLY, CDR2 FYNNEI. The V gene end was trimmed by 3 bases and the J gene end by 7 bases; junction bases not matched to a gene: 9. The CDR3 contains 16 residues. Study-level findings and limits: Averaging showed that CD8+ T cells had more expanded clones than CD4+ did.

The starting material was CD4+ or CD8+ T cells sorted from blood, obtained in a trial of the OX40 agonist ivuxolimab. This sequence joins TRBV2 and TRBJ1-4, with 9 bases identical to TRBD1. The TCR was taken from an adult with an advanced solid tumor such as melanoma, head and neck, liver or kidney cancer. CDR3 coding DNA: TGTGCCAGCAGTGATCTCTGGACAGGGGAAGGTGAAAAACTGTTTTTT. It yields the protein CASSDLWTGEGEKLFF.